This TCR beta chain stems from a study of control samples from healthy donors and cancer patients. This clone was found once. Germline CDR1 and CDR2: KGHDR and SFDVKD. The CDR3 spans 12 residues. The V gene lost 2 bases and the J gene lost 7 bases, with 5 bases spanning the gap. The method was immunoSEQ multiplex PCR; TCRdb's version includes in-frame clones alone and lacks a portion of them. The table shows approximately 110,000 clones, with 90% to 95% occurring only once. The source is a woman aged 18-29 years in good health. The rearrangement joins TRBV24-1 to TRBJ2-1; no firm D call. Sequences were obtained from blood. CDR3 sequence (DNA): TGTGCCACCAGTGATTGGCGGAATGAGCAGTTCTTC. The encoded protein is CATSDWRNEQFF.